Presented here are 5 T cell receptor beta chains from one specimen sequenced in a study of cytomegalovirus exposure and HLA in healthy donors (TCRdb year 2017). The library was built by means of the immunoSEQ multiplex PCR assay. The table comes from immuneACCESS by way of TCRdb, which keeps in-frame sequences with V and J called. Part of the clones is missing from these tables; in studies checked, under half for an unresolved V gene and the rest for unknown reasons. For this sample the table gives over 100,000 clones, of which about nine tenths were detected only once. The top ten constitute about 2% of the sample. The specimen sequenced was PBMCs. All receptors derive from a young woman in good health and CMV-seronegative.

With respect to this clone: The junction does not match germline at one end; this may be a read error. The chain recombines TRBV11-2 with TRBJ1-1; no clear D. CDR1 is SGHAT, CDR2 FQNNGV, per germline. The CDR3 extends over 14 amino acids. The CDR3 loop is CASRSLRLGSPRHF. DNA for the CDR3: TGTGCCAGCAGAAGTCTTAGACTCGGGAGCCCAAGGCACTTT.

This clone has a handful of counts. V usage is TRBV28 and J usage is TRBJ2-3; 10 nucleotides align to TRBD2. Looked up from germline, CDR1 is MDHEN and CDR2 is SYDVKM. V trimming: 4 bases; J trimming: 5 bases; junction bases outside the gene matches: 12. CDR3 length equals 17 residues. CDR3 sequence (DNA): TGTGCCAGCAGTTCGACCCCCTCAGCGGGGGGGGTAGATACGCAGTATTTT. Amino acids: CASSSTPSAGGVDTQYF.

CDR3 sequence: CASSISSPPTYEQYF. In DNA form, the CDR3 reads TGTGCCAGCAGCATATCTAGCCCCCCTACCTACGAGCAGTACTTC. The chain carries TRBV11-1 and TRBJ2-7; D perhaps matches TRBD2 (5 bases). Trimming took off 5 bases at V and 2 bases at J, with 16 bases between the two ends. The CDR3 spans 15 residues. Germline-derived CDR1 and CDR2 are SGHAT and FQDESV (reference sequence).

The V gene is TRBV5-1, the J gene TRBJ1-1, with TRBD1 matching over 7 bases. The CDR3 runs to 14 residues. The junction had 3 bases not matched to a gene; V was cut back by 4 bases and J by 0 bases. CDR1 and CDR2 (germline): SGHRS, YFSETQ. DNA for the CDR3: TGCGCCAGCAGCATGGGACAGATGAACACTGAAGCTTTCTTT. Translating it yields CASSMGQMNTEAFF.

The J gene is TRBJ2-7, the V gene TRBV7-9; D is possibly TRBD1 (6 bases). Germline-derived CDR1 and CDR2 are SEHNR and FQNEAQ (reference sequence). This CDR3 spans 18 amino acids. V was trimmed by 4 bases and J by 0 bases, leaving 22 bases between them. CDR3 sequence reads: CASSSEVGAEGSSYEQYF. The CDR3 nucleotides are TGTGCCAGCAGCTCAGAAGTGGGGGCAGAAGGAAGCTCCTACGAGCAGTACTTC.